The source of this T cell receptor beta chain is a study of shared clonotypes between healthy human individuals. Among the donors, all were Caucasian adults who lived in Nashville, Tennessee. Germline V gene lookup returns CDR1 SGHRS and CDR2 YFSETQ. V was cut by 4 bases and J by 4 bases, with 15 bases left in between. The CDR3 is 15 amino acids. The authors split each subset's genomic DNA evenly across several immunoSEQ plates. Measured with immunoSEQ multiplex PCR; TCRdb has only the in-frame clones, and not every one. The sample has roughly 680,000 clones, around 70% seen once; the top ten hold approximately 1.7%. The sample holds a few counts of this clone.

Source material: memory CD4+ T cells sorted from blood. The subset is: CD45RA-negative fraction. The chain links TRBV5-1 to TRBJ2-1; TRBD2 might be the D (5 bases). The receptor was isolated from a woman in her 30s in good health. The CDR3 sequence is CASSQSSNLYNEQFF. The CDR3 region has the DNA TGCGCCAGCAGCCAATCTAGCAACCTTTACAATGAGCAGTTCTTC.